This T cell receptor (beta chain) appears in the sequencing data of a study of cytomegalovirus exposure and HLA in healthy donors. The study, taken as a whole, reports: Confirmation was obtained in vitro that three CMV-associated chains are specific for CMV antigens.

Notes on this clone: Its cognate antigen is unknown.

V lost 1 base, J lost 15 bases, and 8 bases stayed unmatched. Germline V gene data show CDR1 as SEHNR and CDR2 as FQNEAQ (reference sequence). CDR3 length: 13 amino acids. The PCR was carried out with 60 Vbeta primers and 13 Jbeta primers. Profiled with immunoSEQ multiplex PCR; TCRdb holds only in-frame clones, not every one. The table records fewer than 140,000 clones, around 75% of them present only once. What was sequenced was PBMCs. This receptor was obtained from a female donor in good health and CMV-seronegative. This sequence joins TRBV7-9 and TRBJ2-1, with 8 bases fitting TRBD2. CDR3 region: CASSLELAGSPFF. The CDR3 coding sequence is TGTGCCAGCAGCTTAGAGTTAGCGGGAAGCCCGTTCTTC. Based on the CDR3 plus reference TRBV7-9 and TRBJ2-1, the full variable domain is DTGVSQNPRHKITKRGQNVTFRCDPISEHNRLYWYRQTLGQGPEFLTYFQNEAQLEKSRLLSDRFSAERPKGSFSTLEIQRTEQGDSAMYLCASSLELAGSPFFGPGTRLTVL.